This is a list of T cell receptor beta chains from one sample in a study of T cell responses to AZD1222 COVID-19 vaccine. The assay was immunoSEQ multiplex PCR, and TCRdb's table has in-frame clones only and misses some. This table has around 100,000 clones, about 88% appearing once. The material sequenced was peripheral blood, taken on day 0 of AZD1222 vaccination. These receptors all come from an adult in good health. The CDR3 runs from the conserved cysteine through the conserved F or W. A D gene is named only where the DNA matches it firmly. Where a row states a size, it is once, few, many or the class of an expanded clone; other rows omit it.

V	D	J	size	CDR3	DNA
TRBV9	NA	TRBJ2-1	NA	CASKSGTGRRGGANEQFF	TGTGCCAGCAAATCCGGGACAGGTCGCCGCGGGGGGGCCAATGAGCAGTTCTTC
TRBV6-2/TRBV6-3	NA	TRBJ1-1	NA	CASSYIANTEAFF	TGTGCCAGCAGTTATATCGCGAACACTGAAGCTTTCTTT
TRBV19	NA	TRBJ2-3	NA	CASTPRGLSTDTQYF	TGTGCCAGTACTCCCCGGGGGTTAAGCACAGATACGCAGTATTTT
TRBV7-6	TRBD1	TRBJ2-7	once	CASSIQGLPSYEQYF	TGTGCCAGCAGCATACAGGGGCTCCCCTCCTACGAGCAGTACTTC
TRBV5-1	NA	TRBJ1-5	NA	CASSPDSRNQPQHF	TGCGCCAGCAGCCCGGACAGCCGCAATCAGCCCCAGCATTTT
TRBV9	NA	TRBJ2-1	NA	CASSVGLGLGQTPLSYNEQFF	TGTGCCAGCAGCGTAGGTCTGGGATTGGGACAAACCCCACTCTCCTACAATGAGCAGTTCTTC
TRBV7-8	NA	TRBJ1-6	NA	CASSPRGAGASSYNSPLHF	TGTGCCAGCAGCCCTCGGGGGGCAGGGGCGAGCTCCTATAATTCACCCCTCCACTTT
TRBV5-6	NA	TRBJ2-5	NA	CASTQGKETQYF	TGTGCCAGCACCCAGGGGAAGGAGACCCAGTACTTC
TRBV5-4	TRBD1	TRBJ1-2	NA	CASSLPTGSGYTF	TGTGCCAGCAGCTTACCGACAGGGTCTGGCTACACCTTC
TRBV6-2/TRBV6-3	TRBD2	TRBJ2-7	NA	CASSRWTSGNSYEQYF	TGTGCCAGCAGTCGATGGACTAGCGGGAACTCCTACGAGCAGTACTTC
TRBV6-5	NA	TRBJ1-5	NA	CASSLGRYQPQHF	TGTGCCAGCAGCCTTGGACGGTATCAGCCCCAGCATTTT
TRBV28	NA	TRBJ1-5	once	CASSKMVTVTYSNQPQHF	TGTGCCAGCAGCAAAATGGTGACCGTCACTTATAGCAATCAGCCCCAGCATTTT
TRBV9	NA	TRBJ2-7	NA	CASSTGSSYEQYF	TGTGCCAGCAGCACCGGTAGTTCCTACGAGCAGTACTTC
TRBV15	TRBD1	TRBJ1-4	NA	CATSRGVGQVAGGEKLFF	TGTGCCACCAGCAGAGGGGTTGGACAGGTGGCGGGGGGTGAAAAACTGTTTTTT
TRBV19	NA	TRBJ2-3	NA	CASSSTALTDTQYF	TGTGCCAGTAGTAGTACAGCTCTCACAGATACGCAGTATTTT
TRBV29-1	NA	TRBJ1-1	few	CGGQNTEAFF	TGCGGGGGACAGAACACTGAAGCTTTCTTT
TRBV5-6	TRBD2	TRBJ2-3	NA	CASIRTTATAGGSTDTQYF	TGTGCCAGCATCCGCACGACCGCGACAGCCGGGGGGTCCACAGATACGCAGTATTTT
TRBV4-2	TRBD1	TRBJ2-1	NA	CASSQETGGFYNEQFF	TGTGCCAGCAGCCAAGAGACAGGGGGCTTCTACAATGAGCAGTTCTTC
TRBV9	NA	TRBJ1-2	once	CASTRGDRFNYGYTF	TGTGCCAGCACGCGGGGGGACCGTTTTAACTATGGCTACACCTTC
TRBV11-1	NA	TRBJ1-1	once	CASSPPRTRRNTEAFF	TGTGCCAGCAGCCCGCCTCGGACGCGGAGAAACACTGAAGCTTTCTTT
TRBV2	TRBD1	TRBJ2-1	NA	CASRDRGDEQFF	TGTGCCAGCAGGGACAGGGGTGATGAGCAGTTCTTC
TRBV28	NA	TRBJ1-2	NA	CASSGGRRDYGYTF	TGTGCCAGCTCCGGGGGGAGGAGGGACTATGGCTACACCTTC
TRBV28	NA	TRBJ1-1	NA	CASSFGRVITEAFF	TGTGCCAGCAGTTTCGGCAGGGTCATCACTGAAGCTTTCTTT
TRBV7-2	TRBD1	TRBJ2-3	NA	CASSLVIGAGGMGDTQYF	TGTGCCAGCAGCTTGGTCATCGGGGCAGGGGGAATGGGAGATACGCAGTATTTT
TRBV19	NA	TRBJ1-5	NA	CASRGQEPRQPQHF	TGTGCCAGTAGAGGGCAGGAGCCACGGCAGCCCCAGCATTTT
TRBV27	TRBD1	TRBJ1-6	NA	CASSMHRGLGPLHF	TGTGCCAGCAGTATGCACAGGGGGTTGGGCCCCCTCCACTTT
TRBV3-1/TRBV3-2	NA	TRBJ2-5	NA	CASSPGETQYF	TGTGCCAGCAGTCCGGGGGAGACCCAGTACTTC
TRBV18	NA	TRBJ2-3	NA	CASSPPRSGTDTQYF	TGTGCCAGCTCACCACCGCGTAGCGGCACAGATACGCAGTATTTT
TRBV7-8	NA	TRBJ1-1	once	CASSRGGGTEAFF	TGTGCCAGCAGCCGAGGGGGAGGCACTGAAGCTTTCTTT
TRBV10-3	NA	TRBJ2-7	few	CAISESRVGYEQYF	TGTGCCATCAGTGAGTCGAGGGTGGGCTACGAGCAGTACTTC
TRBV5-1	NA	TRBJ2-5	NA	CASSLQEYQETQYF	TGCGCCAGCAGCTTGCAAGAGTACCAAGAGACCCAGTACTTC
TRBV7-3	NA	TRBJ1-1	NA	CASSRSGQMNTEAFF	TGTGCCAGCAGCCGATCCGGACAGATGAACACTGAAGCTTTCTTT
TRBV5-4	TRBD1	TRBJ2-7	NA	CASSFGQGDAYEQYF	TGTGCCAGCAGCTTCGGACAGGGAGATGCCTACGAGCAGTACTTC
TRBV29-1	NA	TRBJ1-4	NA	CSVEGTTNEKLFF	TGCAGCGTTGAAGGAACAACTAATGAAAAACTGTTTTTT
TRBV4-3	TRBD1	TRBJ2-1	NA	CASSQEQGDEQFF	TGCGCCAGCAGCCAAGAACAGGGGGATGAGCAGTTCTTC
TRBV28	NA	TRBJ1-2	NA	CASSLEVHYGYTF	TGTGCCAGCAGTTTAGAGGTACACTATGGCTACACCTTC
TRBV7-8	TRBD2	TRBJ2-3	NA	CASSLITSGRTDTQYF	TGTGCCAGCAGCTTAATTACTAGCGGACGCACAGATACGCAGTATTTT
TRBV19	TRBD1	TRBJ1-6	NA	CASSTGTGGSPLHF	TGTGCCAGTAGCACCGGGACAGGGGGATCACCCCTCCACTTT
TRBV9	TRBD2	TRBJ2-7	once	CASSVGAGGPSYEQYF	TGTGCCAGCAGCGTAGGGGCGGGAGGGCCGTCCTACGAGCAGTACTTC
TRBV28	NA	TRBJ1-1	NA	CASRPMKRNTEAFF	TGTGCCAGCAGACCAATGAAGAGGAACACTGAAGCTTTCTTT
TRBV2	NA	TRBJ1-5	NA	CASNGGEQPQHF	TGTGCCAGCAATGGGGGAGAACAGCCCCAGCATTTT
TRBV19	TRBD1	TRBJ2-2	NA	CASGHGTVNTGELFF	TGTGCCAGTGGCCACGGGACAGTCAACACCGGGGAGCTGTTTTTT
TRBV7-2	TRBD2	TRBJ2-1	once	CASSLVAGGPNEQFF	TGTGCCAGCAGCCTAGTAGCGGGAGGCCCCAATGAGCAGTTCTTC
TRBV5-1	TRBD1	TRBJ2-6	NA	CASSLTGGSGANVLTF	TGCGCCAGCAGCTTGACAGGGGGCTCTGGGGCCAACGTCCTGACTTTC
TRBV19	TRBD2	TRBJ2-1	NA	CASSINRSGGGRVEQFF	TGTGCCAGTAGTATTAATCGCTCGGGTGGCGGGAGAGTTGAGCAGTTCTTC
TRBV7-2	TRBD2	TRBJ2-5	NA	CASSRGRGGETQYF	TGTGCCAGCAGCCGCGGGAGGGGTGGAGAGACCCAGTACTTC
TRBV7-8	TRBD1	TRBJ2-7	once	CASSLDGQGFYEQYF	TGTGCCAGCAGCTTAGACGGACAGGGTTTTTACGAGCAGTACTTC
TRBV19	TRBD1	TRBJ1-1	NA	CASSWTGGNTEAFF	TGTGCCAGTAGTTGGACAGGGGGGAACACTGAAGCTTTCTTT
TRBV28	NA	TRBJ2-3	NA	CASALVSTDTQYF	TGTGCCAGCGCCCTAGTTAGCACAGATACGCAGTATTTT